These 18 T cell receptor beta chains share one sample of origin, sequenced in a study of cytomegalovirus exposure and HLA in healthy donors. Both 60 Vbeta primers and 13 Jbeta primers went into the PCR. Sequenced by immunoSEQ multiplex PCR; TCRdb stores in-frame clones only, minus some. The sample records roughly 200,000 clones, 75% to 85% being singletons. Sequencing was done on a sample of PBMCs. The receptors come from a boy aged 5-17 years in good health and CMV-seronegative.

The rearrangement uses TRBV5-6 and TRBJ1-1, with D possibly TRBD1 on 5 matching bases. Germline values: CDR1 SGHDT, CDR2 YYEEEE. Trimming pared 3 bases from V and 5 bases from J, leaving 14 bases between. The CDR3 is 14 amino acids. CDR3 region: CASSSDSVGTEAFF. The CDR3, as DNA: TGTGCCAGCAGCTCAGACAGCGTAGGGACTGAAGCTTTCTTT.

The chain uses TRBV11-3 and TRBJ2-4; 7 nucleotides agree with TRBD2. CDR1 and CDR2 from the germline V gene are SGHNT and YENEEA. CDR3 length equals 18 residues. V lost 1 base, J lost 0 bases, and 9 bases stayed unmatched. CDR3 sequence (DNA): TGTGCCAGCAGCTTAGGCGGTCTAGCGGACTTAGCCAAAAACATTCAGTACTTC. Translation: CASSLGGLADLAKNIQYF.

V usage is TRBV29-1 and J usage is TRBJ2-7, with D maybe TRBD2 (5 bases). CDR1 and CDR2 (germline): SQVTM, ANQGSEA. Trimming took 0 bases from V and 2 from J, leaving 8 bases between them. This CDR3 is built from 13 residues. In DNA, the CDR3 is TGCAGCGTTGAAGATGGGGAGACCTACGAGCAGTACTTC. Translation gives CSVEDGETYEQYF.

The chain employs TRBV9 and TRBJ1-2; D is undetermined. Germline-derived CDR1 and CDR2 are SGDLS and YYNGEE. The CDR3 totals 14 residues. V gave up 4 bases and J gave up 3 bases, with 13 bases separating them. This CDR3 is CASSPQMGDYGYTF. Here the CDR3 DNA reads TGTGCCAGCAGCCCTCAGATGGGAGACTATGGCTACACCTTC.

The chain combines TRBV6-1 with TRBJ1-1; D unresolved. CDR3 size: 13 residues. Trimming took 5 bases from V and 4 from J, leaving 11 bases between them. The V gene's germline CDR1 is MNHNS and CDR2 SASEGT. The CDR3 nucleotides read TGTGCCAGCAGTCCCGGAGCCTCCACTGAAGCTTTCTTT. It codes for CASSPGASTEAFF.

The V and J genes are TRBV6-1 and TRBJ2-5; TRBD2 aligns across 9 bases. Gene TRBJ2-7 matches the end of the DNA better, so the J call may be wrong. The CDR3 consists of 14 residues. The germline CDR1 and CDR2 sequences are MNHNS and SASEGT. The DNA for the CDR3 is TGTGCCAGCAGTGAAGGGGGCGGGGGGGACGAGCAGTACTTC. It codes for CASSEGGGGDEQYF.

The chain links TRBV30 to TRBJ1-5; D is undetermined. The V end was cut by 0 bases, the J end by 0 bases, with 6 bases between. The germline V gene has CDR1 GTSNPN and CDR2 SVGIG (reference sequence). The CDR3 is 14 amino acids. The CDR3 nucleotides read TGTGCCTGGAGTGTGGGCACTAGCAATCAGCCCCAGCATTTT. It yields the protein CAWSVGTSNQPQHF.

The chain carries TRBV6-1 and TRBJ2-2, with 7 nucleotides matching TRBD2. The CDR3 contains 15 residues. Losses at the gene ends were 7 bases for V and 3 bases for J; bases not matched to a gene: 8. The germline CDR1 and CDR2 sequences are MNHNS and SASEGT. The CDR3 loop is CASNLGLDHTGELFF. The CDR3 DNA sequence: TGTGCCAGCAACCTAGGACTAGATCACACCGGGGAGCTGTTTTTT.

The rearrangement joins TRBV9 to TRBJ1-2, with 7 bases fitting TRBD1. This CDR3 is 18 amino acids long. The germline CDR1 and CDR2 sequences are SGDLS and YYNGEE. With V trimmed by 4 bases and J by 0 bases, 15 bases remained unmatched. Written as DNA, the CDR3 is TGTGCCAGCAGCCACGGGTTGGGACAGTATAAATCTAACTATGGCTACACCTTC. Its translation is CASSHGLGQYKSNYGYTF.

The chain joins TRBV5-6 to TRBJ1-4; the D is unclear. The CDR3 spans 15 residues. Germline V lookup: CDR1 SGHDT, CDR2 YYEEEE. Trimming took 4 bases from V and 2 from J, leaving 12 bases between them. Here the CDR3 DNA reads TGTGCCAGCAGCAATTTAGTTACTACTAATGAAAAACTGTTTTTT. This gives the protein CASSNLVTTNEKLFF.

This clone was detected only a few times. V and J are TRBV20-1 and TRBJ1-2, with TRBD1 as a possible D gene (6 bases). Germline loops: CDR1 DFQATT, CDR2 SNEGSKA (reference sequence). CDR3 size: 11 residues. V was clipped by 5 bases and J by 5 bases, with 9 bases between them. For the CDR3, the DNA is TGCAGTGCTCAAACAGGGTATGGCTACACCTTC. It specifies CSAQTGYGYTF.

V gene TRBV5-6 combines with J gene TRBJ2-7; TRBD2 matches at 8 bases. Germline loops: CDR1 SGHDT, CDR2 YYEEEE. The length of the CDR3 is 15 residues. V lost 0 bases and J lost 5; bases outside the gene matches: 7. CDR3 DNA sequence: TGTGCCAGCAGCTTGGGACCTGGGCGGGAGGACGAGCAGTACTTC. Protein sequence: CASSLGPGREDEQYF.

The chain links TRBV25-1 to TRBJ1-4; perhaps TRBD1 as D (5 bases). The CDR3 spans 16 residues. V dropped 7 bases and J dropped 4 bases, with 19 bases sitting between them. Germline CDR1 and CDR2: MGHDK and SYGVNS. CDR3 sequence reads: CASKTGPGPGNEKLFF. The DNA of the CDR3 is TGTGCCAGCAAGACCGGACCAGGGCCGGGTAATGAAAAACTGTTTTTT.

The chain employs TRBV30 and TRBJ1-2; a possible D gene is TRBD1 (5 bases). Germline CDR1 and CDR2: GTSNPN and SVGIG (reference sequence). V was pared by 3 bases and J by 1 base, with 12 bases between. CDR3 length equals 14 residues. This chain's CDR3 is CAWRAGLHNYGYTF. The CDR3 nucleotides read TGTGCCTGGAGGGCGGGACTCCATAACTATGGCTACACCTTC.

V gene TRBV5-6 combines with J gene TRBJ1-1; tentatively, D is TRBD1 (6 bases). The germline V gene has CDR1 SGHDT and CDR2 YYEEEE. This CDR3 has 17 residues. Trimming shortened V by 6 bases and J by 5 bases, and 26 bases separated the two germline ends. CDR3 residues: CASTSIIGEPRGTEAFF. DNA for the CDR3: TGTGCCAGCACCTCGATAATCGGGGAGCCTAGGGGGACTGAAGCTTTCTTT.

V and J are TRBV5-4 and TRBJ2-7; the D is unclear. The V gene's germline CDR1 is SGHNT and CDR2 YYREEE (reference sequence). V was trimmed by 0 bases and J by 2 bases, leaving 9 bases between them. The CDR3 is made up of 14 amino acids. CDR3 sequence (DNA): TGTGCCAGCAGCTTGGACAGCAGACCCTACGAGCAGTACTTC. Its protein product is CASSLDSRPYEQYF.

This rearrangement joins TRBV2 to TRBJ1-1, with 7 bases lining up with TRBD1. The CDR3 loop spans 12 amino acids. V was pared by 8 bases and J by 7 bases, with 7 bases of the junction left unmatched. The V gene's germline CDR1 is SNHLY and CDR2 FYNNEI. The CDR3 is CASATGDYEAFF. Here the CDR3 DNA reads TGTGCCAGCGCTACAGGGGATTATGAAGCTTTCTTT.

V usage is TRBV29-1 and J usage is TRBJ1-1; tentatively, D is TRBD1 (5 bases). CDR1 and CDR2 (germline): SQVTM, ANQGSEA. The V end lost 6 bases, the J end lost 1 base, and 15 bases lay between the germline ends. The CDR3 runs 14 residues. The CDR3 nucleotides are TGCAGCGTGGAACCCAGGGTAGGGAACACTGAAGCTTTCTTT. Translating gives CSVEPRVGNTEAFF.